One and the same sample provided the 20 T cell receptor beta chains below, sequenced in a study of OX40 agonist ivuxolimab in advanced cancers. Measured with immunoSEQ multiplex PCR; TCRdb has only the in-frame clones, and not every one. The sample gives some 16,000 clones, around 80% of which show up once; about 39% is in the top ten. Sequencing was performed on CD4+ or CD8+ T cells sorted from blood, taken in a trial of the OX40 agonist ivuxolimab. Receptor source: an adult with an advanced solid tumor such as melanoma, head and neck, liver or kidney cancer.

In its sample, this clone was seen once. The CDR3 nucleotides read TGTGCCAGCAGTTCCGGGACAGGGGGCTACGAGCAGTACTTC. It yields the protein CASSSGTGGYEQYF. This chain connects TRBV28 to TRBJ2-7; 11 bases are a match to TRBD1. Germline-derived CDR1 and CDR2 are MDHEN and SYDVKM. V lost 4 bases, J lost 3 bases, and 2 bases stayed unmatched. This CDR3 spans 14 amino acids.

CDR3 sequence reads: CASSPRTEGYEQYF. CDR3 DNA: TGTGCCAGCAGCCCTAGGACAGAGGGCTACGAGCAGTACTTC. This rearrangement joins TRBV13 to TRBJ2-7, with D possibly being TRBD1 (6 bases). V lost 5 bases and J 3 bases, leaving 14 bases between the germline ends. Germline V gene sequence: CDR1 PRHDT, CDR2 FYEKMQ (reference sequence). The CDR3 length is 14 residues.

The chain joins TRBV6-5 to TRBJ2-2; 7 bases agree with TRBD1. J lost 4 bases, V lost 0 bases, and 5 bases had no gene match. The CDR3 runs to 16 residues. Germline-derived CDR1 and CDR2 are MNHEY and SVGAGI. CDR3 DNA sequence: TGTGCCAGCAGTTACTCCGACAGGGCCCGCACCGGGGAGCTGTTTTTT. Translating it yields CASSYSDRARTGELFF.

The genes are TRBV9 and TRBJ2-3; TRBD2 agrees at 8 bases. Germline lookup yields CDR1 SGDLS and CDR2 YYNGEE. With V trimmed by 3 bases and J by 3 bases, 12 bases remained unmatched. The CDR3 covers 17 residues. The CDR3 bases are TGTGCCAGCAGCGGTCCCGCCAGCGGGAGTCTGACAGATACGCAGTATTTT. Translating gives CASSGPASGSLTDTQYF.

In this sample, this clone turned up once. The chain recombines TRBV11-2 with TRBJ2-5; D is tentatively TRBD1 or TRBD2 (6 bases each). V was shortened by 8 bases and J by 2 bases, with 12 bases between the two germline ends. The length of the CDR3 is 13 residues. CDR1 and CDR2 from the germline V gene are SGHAT and FQNNGV. In nucleotides, the CDR3 is TGTGCCAGCCTCGAGGGGGGTCAAGAGACCCAGTACTTC. Residues: CASLEGGQETQYF.

The count of this clone is one. This chain joins TRBV7-3 and TRBJ1-1; no firm D call. The V end was cut by 0 bases, the J end by 0 bases, with 2 bases between. The CDR3 is 13 residues long. Germline CDR1 and CDR2: SGHTA and FQGTGA. The CDR3 DNA reads TGTGCCAGCAGCTTAACTCTGAACACTGAAGCTTTCTTT. Its translation is CASSLTLNTEAFF.

This rearrangement joins TRBV27 to TRBJ2-7; D gene unclear. The CDR3 length is 14 residues. Germline loops: CDR1 MNHEY, CDR2 SMNVEV (reference sequence). Trimming pared 4 bases from V and 3 bases from J, leaving 13 bases between. The CDR3 coding sequence is TGTGCCAGCAGTTGGTTCGGCGGCGGCTACGAGCAGTACTTC. It specifies CASSWFGGGYEQYF.

The chain links TRBV27 to TRBJ2-3, with 7 bases aligning to TRBD1. Per germline, CDR1 MNHEY and CDR2 SMNVEV (reference sequence). The trim removed 2 bases at V and 0 bases at J, leaving 5 bases unmatched. The CDR3 contains 16 residues. CDR3 protein: CASSLGDRTSTDTQYF. CDR3 DNA sequence: TGTGCCAGCAGTTTAGGGGACAGAACTAGCACAGATACGCAGTATTTT.

This chain connects TRBV2 to TRBJ1-2, with D perhaps matching TRBD1 (6 bases). The germline gives CDR1 SNHLY, CDR2 FYNNEI. The CDR3 totals 16 residues. The V and J ends lost 3 bases and 4 bases respectively, with 18 bases between them. The CDR3 sequence is CASSDPRGGGGYGYTF. Written as DNA, the CDR3 is TGTGCCAGCAGTGACCCCCGTGGGGGCGGAGGCTATGGCTACACCTTC.

The J gene is TRBJ2-3, the V gene TRBV11-2; 8 bases are shared with TRBD1. V gave up 1 base and J gave up 3 bases; unmatched junction bases: 3. The CDR3 spans 15 residues. Germline lookup yields CDR1 SGHAT and CDR2 FQNNGV. CDR3 sequence (DNA): TGTGCCAGCAGCTTAGTGACAGGGGCAACAGATACGCAGTATTTT. This translates into CASSLVTGATDTQYF.

The chain is built from TRBV1 and TRBJ2-1; TRBD1 reflects the table's D call only, with no check against the DNA. TRBV1 is a pseudogene. The CDR3 consists of 16 residues. The DNA of the CDR3 is TGCACCAGCAGCCATTTGGACAGGGGGGCCTACAATGAGCAGTTCTTC. Amino acids: CTSSHLDRGAYNEQFF.

The chain employs TRBV6-4 and TRBJ2-3, with 10 bases lining up with TRBD2. The CDR3 length is 16 residues. Germline V gene data show CDR1 as MRHNA and CDR2 as SNTAGT. V dropped 0 bases and J dropped 1; count of bases not matched to a gene: 1. CDR3 DNA: TGTGCCAGCAGTGACTCGGGGACTAGCGGCACAGATACGCAGTATTTT. Amino acids: CASSDSGTSGTDTQYF.

This clone is medium-sized in the sample. The chain employs TRBV6-4 and TRBJ1-5; D possibly corresponds to TRBD1 (5 bases). This CDR3 has 15 residues. CDR1 is MRHNA, CDR2 SNTAGT, per germline. Trimming removed 2 bases from V and 7 bases from J, with 15 bases in between. The CDR3 DNA is TGTGCCAGCAGTGACCGGGGAAGGGGCCTGCAGCCCCAGCATTTT. Translating it yields CASSDRGRGLQPQHF.

The V gene is TRBV14, the J gene TRBJ2-1; weak D call: TRBD1 (5 bases). With 5 bases removed from V and 4 bases from J, the gap between germline ends came to 9 bases. This CDR3 has 13 residues. Per the germline V gene, CDR1 is SGHDN and CDR2 is FVKESK. CDR3 amino acids: CASSSTAYNEQFF. DNA for the CDR3: TGTGCCAGCAGCTCGACAGCATACAATGAGCAGTTCTTC.

The chain combines TRBV29-1 with TRBJ1-2; tentative D call: TRBD1 (5 bases). The CDR3 sequence is 19 residues long. Germline CDR1 reads SQVTM; CDR2 reads ANQGSEA. V was clipped by 4 bases and J by 2 bases, with 29 bases between them. CDR3 nucleotides: TGCAGCGTTGGGGTGGGTTCCGGGGACCCTACCGTCTTCAACTATGGCTACACCTTC. Amino acids: CSVGVGSGDPTVFNYGYTF.

This rearrangement joins TRBV28 to TRBJ1-1; D perhaps matches TRBD1 (5 bases). With 7 bases removed from V and 5 bases from J, the gap between germline ends came to 17 bases. Germline CDR1 is MDHEN and CDR2 is SYDVKM. CDR3 size: 14 residues. The CDR3 DNA follows: TGTGCCAGCACCCGGGACGTCCCTGGGACTGAAGCTTTCTTT. It is translated as CASTRDVPGTEAFF.

This clone appeared a single time. CDR3 region: CASSVDSGTGELFF. Here the CDR3 DNA reads TGTGCCAGCAGCGTAGACAGTGGCACCGGGGAGCTGTTTTTT. The J gene is TRBJ2-2, the V gene TRBV9, with D unclear. V lost 0 bases to trimming and J lost 4 bases, with 7 bases between them. Germline CDR1 and CDR2: SGDLS and YYNGEE. The CDR3 contains 14 residues.

The rearrangement joins TRBV27 to TRBJ2-7, with 7 bases fitting TRBD1. Trimming at V came to 2 bases and at J to 2 bases, leaving 0 bases not matched to a gene. Germline V lookup: CDR1 MNHEY, CDR2 SMNVEV (reference sequence). This CDR3 is built from 13 residues. Here the CDR3 reads CASSLQGAYEQYF. CDR3 nucleotides: TGTGCCAGCAGTTTACAGGGGGCCTACGAGCAGTACTTC.

This chain uses TRBV6-5 with TRBJ1-2; 7 nucleotides align to TRBD1. V lost 0 bases, J lost 9 bases, and 4 bases stayed unmatched. This CDR3 has 13 residues. CDR1 is MNHEY, CDR2 SVGAGI, per germline. The CDR3, as DNA: TGTGCCAGCAGTTACTCGACAGGGAGTAGCTACACCTTC. Its translation is CASSYSTGSSYTF.

V gene TRBV28 combines with J gene TRBJ2-5; D is possibly TRBD1 (5 bases). The ends were cut back, 7 bases at V and 2 bases at J, with 17 bases in the middle. Germline lookup yields CDR1 MDHEN and CDR2 SYDVKM. The CDR3 runs 15 residues. The CDR3, as DNA: TGTGCCAGCACCCAGGACACTGGGGTACAAGAGACCCAGTACTTC. Translated: CASTQDTGVQETQYF. The variable domain in full, completed from reference TRBV28 and TRBJ2-5, reads DVKVTQSSRYLVKRTGEKVFLECVQDMDHENMFWYRQDPGLGLRLIYFSYDVKMKEKGDIPEGYSVSREKKERFSLILESASTNQTSMYLCASTQDTGVQETQYFGPGTRLLVL.